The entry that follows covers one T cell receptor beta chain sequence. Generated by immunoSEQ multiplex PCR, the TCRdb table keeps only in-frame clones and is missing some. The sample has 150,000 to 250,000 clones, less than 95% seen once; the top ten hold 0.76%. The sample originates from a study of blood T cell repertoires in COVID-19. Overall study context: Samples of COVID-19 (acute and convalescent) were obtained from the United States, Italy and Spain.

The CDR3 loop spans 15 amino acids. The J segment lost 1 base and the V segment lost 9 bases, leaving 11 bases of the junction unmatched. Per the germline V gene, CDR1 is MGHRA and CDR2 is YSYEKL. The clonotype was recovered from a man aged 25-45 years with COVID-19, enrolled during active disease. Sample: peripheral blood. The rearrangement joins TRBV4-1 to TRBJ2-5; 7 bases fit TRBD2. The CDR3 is CASNSLRLAQETQYF. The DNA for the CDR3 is TGCGCCAGTAACTCCCTTAGACTAGCCCAAGAGACCCAGTACTTC.